The rows below give T cell receptor beta chains drawn from one sample of a study of T cell changes during pregnancy in multiple sclerosis. TCRdb's copy holds only in-frame clones and misses some; the assay was immunoSEQ multiplex PCR. The sample yields about 84,000 clones, around 94% seen once. Sequences were derived from peripheral blood, sampled in the second trimester of pregnancy. These receptor sequences come from a female donor in good health, enrolled as a control in a pregnancy study. The CDR3 runs from the conserved cysteine through the conserved F or W. D genes are given only for firm matches. Clone sizes are given selectively: once, few, many, or a class where the clone is expanded.

v_call,clone_size,d_call,j_call,cdr3_aa,cdr3_nt
TRBV5-1,NA,TRBD2,TRBJ2-7,CASSLRGLAGDLYEQYF,TGCGCCAGCAGCTTGAGGGGACTAGCGGGGGACCTCTACGAGCAGTACTTC
TRBV2,NA,NA,TRBJ2-1,CASSEGVAPNEQFF,TGTGCCAGCAGTGAAGGGGTAGCCCCCAATGAGCAGTTCTTC
TRBV11-3,NA,NA,TRBJ2-2,CASSFGTLGELFF,TGTGCCAGCAGCTTCGGGACATTAGGGGAGCTGTTTTTT
TRBV6-5,NA,TRBD1,TRBJ2-7,CASSYRGQGSYEQYF,TGTGCCAGCAGTTACAGAGGACAGGGCTCCTACGAGCAGTACTTC
TRBV6-5,NA,NA,TRBJ1-2,CASSPLGVGYTF,TGTGCCAGCAGCCCCCTCGGGGTCGGCTACACCTTC
TRBV9,NA,NA,TRBJ2-5,CASSLGGGPGETQYF,TGTGCCAGCAGCCTAGGGGGAGGGCCGGGTGAGACCCAGTACTTC
TRBV2,NA,TRBD2,TRBJ2-7,CASRPERGSYEQYF,TGTGCCAGCAGGCCAGAGCGGGGGTCCTACGAGCAGTACTTC
TRBV10-3,once,NA,TRBJ1-6,CAISEPAGDSPLHF,TGTGCCATCAGTGAGCCGGCAGGGGATTCACCCCTCCACTTT
TRBV19,NA,NA,TRBJ1-1,CASSRGLEAFF,TGTGCCAGTAGTAGGGGGCTTGAAGCTTTCTTT
TRBV13,NA,NA,TRBJ2-7,CASSFAAAYEQYF,TGTGCCAGCAGCTTTGCGGCCGCCTACGAGCAGTACTTC
TRBV5-4,NA,NA,TRBJ1-4,CASSSGPTDATNEKLFF,TGTGCCAGCAGCTCAGGGCCGACGGATGCAACTAATGAAAAACTGTTTTTT
TRBV7-2,NA,NA,TRBJ1-4,CASSPANEKLFF,TGTGCCAGCAGCCCCGCTAATGAAAAACTGTTTTTT
TRBV28,once,NA,TRBJ2-2,CASSLIGQTGELFF,TGTGCCAGCAGTTTAATCGGACAAACCGGGGAGCTGTTTTTT